Below are 30 T cell receptor beta chains sequenced from a single sample in a study of shared clonotypes between healthy human individuals. Produced via immunoSEQ multiplex PCR; TCRdb's table is partial and in-frame only. The sample records roughly 2 million clones, more than 90% being singletons. The sample consisted of naive CD4+ T cells sorted from blood. Subset denoted: CD45RA+ positively selected. Receptor source: a man between 18 and 35 years old in good health.

This chain links TRBV29-1 with TRBJ2-3; D remains unclear. The CDR3 is 12 residues long. CDR1 SQVTM and CDR2 ANQGSEA come from the germline V gene. Deletions cut 4 bases from V and 2 bases from J, with 7 bases between. The CDR3 DNA is TGCAGCGTTGCCGGGCACACAGATACGCAGTATTTT. This gives the protein CSVAGHTDTQYF.

The chain links TRBV5-4 to TRBJ2-1, with 10 bases identical to TRBD2. V dropped 2 bases and J dropped 4; count of bases not matched to a gene: 3. Germline assignment: CDR1 SGHNT and CDR2 YYREEE (reference sequence). This CDR3 comprises 15 residues. CDR3 protein: CASSFSGGFYNEQFF. The CDR3 nucleotides are TGTGCCAGCAGCTTTAGCGGGGGGTTTTACAATGAGCAGTTCTTC.

The CDR3 spells CASTSGPPGTQYF. The DNA of the CDR3 is TGTGCCAGCACAAGCGGGCCCCCGGGTACGCAGTATTTT. V is TRBV2 and J is TRBJ2-3, with D perhaps TRBD2 (6 bases). The CDR3 spans 13 residues. The V gene's germline CDR1 is SNHLY and CDR2 FYNNEI. Trimming pared 7 bases from V and 8 bases from J, leaving 16 bases between.

The chain has TRBV28 and TRBJ2-7, with 8 bases aligning to TRBD2. Germline-derived CDR1 and CDR2 are MDHEN and SYDVKM. Trimming took 6 bases from V and 3 from J; bases not matched to a gene: 7. The CDR3 is made up of 14 amino acids. The CDR3 nucleotides are TGTGCCAGCAGCCCCCCGGGGGGGTACTACGAGCAGTACTTC. This gives the protein CASSPPGGYYEQYF.

V is TRBV27 and J is TRBJ2-7; TRBD2 matches at 8 bases. V shed 6 bases and J 1 base; nucleotides not matched to a gene: 14. CDR1 MNHEY and CDR2 SMNVEV come from the germline V gene (reference sequence). The CDR3 spans 17 residues. CDR3 amino acids: CASRADGPAGDSYEQYF. CDR3 bases: TGTGCCAGCAGGGCGGACGGTCCAGCGGGGGATTCCTACGAGCAGTACTTC.

The V call is TRBV6-1, the J call TRBJ2-1; D remains unclear. The CDR3 totals 17 residues. Trimming took off 2 bases at V and 0 bases at J, with 14 bases between the two ends. The V gene's germline CDR1 is MNHNS and CDR2 SASEGT. Written as DNA, the CDR3 is TGTGCCAGCAGTGAATTGGCAGGATTAAGCTCCTACAATGAGCAGTTCTTC. Its protein is CASSELAGLSSYNEQFF.

This chain joins TRBV11-2 and TRBJ1-2; the match to TRBD1 covers 9 bases. The CDR3 runs 14 residues. Germline-derived CDR1 and CDR2 are SGHAT and FQNNGV. The junction had 3 bases not matched to a gene; V was cut back by 5 bases and J by 2 bases. This CDR3 reads CASSQGTGNYGYTF. In DNA, the CDR3 is TGTGCCAGCAGCCAAGGGACAGGGAACTATGGCTACACCTTC.

CDR3 DNA sequence: TGTGCCAGCAGCGTAGTCTCAGATCGAAATTCACCCCTCCACTTT. Encoded protein: CASSVVSDRNSPLHF. The rearrangement links TRBV9 to TRBJ1-6, with unresolved D. The CDR3 is 15 residues long. The germline V and J ends were trimmed by 0 bases and 7 bases, with 11 bases remaining between them. Per germline, CDR1 SGDLS and CDR2 YYNGEE.

This chain uses TRBV6-5 with TRBJ1-4, with no clear D. The V gene lost 2 bases and the J gene lost 5 bases, with 6 bases spanning the gap. This CDR3 has 13 residues. Germline CDR1 is MNHEY and CDR2 is SVGAGI. In nucleotides, the CDR3 is TGTGCCAGCAGTTACGTAAGGAATGAAAAACTGTTTTTT. The encoded protein is CASSYVRNEKLFF.

This rearrangement joins TRBV6-6 to TRBJ1-5; D is uncertain. This CDR3 has 14 residues. V was cut by 4 bases and J by 2 bases, with 9 bases left in between. The V gene's germline CDR1 is MNHNY and CDR2 SVGAGI (reference sequence). CDR3 nucleotides: TGTGCCAGCAGTTCACTATGGGGCAATCAGCCCCAGCATTTT. Translation gives CASSSLWGNQPQHF.

The chain joins TRBV5-6 to TRBJ2-2, with 7 bases matching TRBD2. CDR3 size: 17 residues. V dropped 3 bases and J dropped 0; count of bases not matched to a gene: 8. Germline V gene lookup returns CDR1 SGHDT and CDR2 YYEEEE. The CDR3 DNA follows: TGTGCCAGCAGCTGGACCGGGAGGCGGACGAACACCGGGGAGCTGTTTTTT. Amino acids: CASSWTGRRTNTGELFF.

This rearrangement joins TRBV30 to TRBJ1-4; no clear D. This CDR3 has 14 amino acids. Trimming shortened V by 2 bases and J by 3 bases, and 10 bases separated the two germline ends. Germline assignment: CDR1 GTSNPN and CDR2 SVGIG (reference sequence). CDR3 coding DNA: TGTGCCTGGAGTCCCGGCCCCCCTAATGAAAAACTGTTTTTT. Protein sequence: CAWSPGPPNEKLFF.

The table lists this clone with a count of one. This CDR3 is also generated by other DNA sequences in the sample. The chain carries TRBV9 and TRBJ2-3; possible D gene TRBD1, 6 bases. V was shortened by 2 bases and J by 1 base, with 8 bases between the two germline ends. Looked up from germline, CDR1 is SGDLS and CDR2 is YYNGEE. The CDR3 is 14 residues long. CDR3 residues: CASSVRTGTDTQYF. CDR3 DNA sequence: TGTGCCAGCAGCGTTAGGACAGGCACAGATACGCAGTATTTT.

The chain links TRBV7-9 to TRBJ2-5; tentatively, D is TRBD1 (6 bases). CDR1 is SEHNR and CDR2 is FQNEAQ in the germline V gene (reference sequence). The CDR3 totals 13 residues. Trimming took 4 bases from V and 5 from J, leaving 11 bases between them. The CDR3 nucleotides read TGTGCCAGCAGCTGGGGGCCGGGGGAGACCCAGTACTTC. This translates into CASSWGPGETQYF.

The V call is TRBV28, the J call TRBJ2-1; D may be TRBD2 (6 bases). CDR3 length: 14 amino acids. Germline V gene data show CDR1 as MDHEN and CDR2 as SYDVKM. V dropped 10 bases and J dropped 5 bases, with 18 bases sitting between them. Here the CDR3 DNA reads TGTGCCACGGGCGGGTGGCGGGGCAACAATGAGCAGTTCTTC. Protein: CATGGWRGNNEQFF.

This rearrangement joins TRBV11-2 to TRBJ2-7; the D gene is possibly TRBD2 (6 bases). V was shortened by 4 bases and J by 2 bases, with 18 bases between the two germline ends. The CDR3 consists of 16 residues. Germline V gene data show CDR1 as SGHAT and CDR2 as FQNNGV. The CDR3 here is CASSSGDGKTAYEQYF. In nucleotides, the CDR3 is TGTGCCAGCAGCTCGGGGGACGGTAAGACCGCCTACGAGCAGTACTTC.

The chain links TRBV30 to TRBJ2-3, with a tentative D call TRBD1 (6 bases). The CDR3 loop spans 14 amino acids. Trimming removed 2 bases at V and 0 bases at J, with 9 bases between. Germline V gene sequence: CDR1 GTSNPN, CDR2 SVGIG (reference sequence). The DNA for the CDR3 is TGTGCCTGGAGTAAGGACAGTAGCACAGATACGCAGTATTTT. It yields the protein CAWSKDSSTDTQYF.

CDR3 protein: CASTLSGGTGELFF. The CDR3 DNA reads TGTGCCAGCACCCTCAGTGGCGGGACCGGGGAGCTGTTTTTT. This chain uses TRBV28 with TRBJ2-2; weak D call: TRBD2 (5 bases). From germline, CDR1 is MDHEN and CDR2 SYDVKM. With 7 bases removed from V and 5 bases from J, the gap between germline ends came to 14 bases. This CDR3 spans 14 amino acids.

V is TRBV7-2 and J is TRBJ2-7; D is unresolved. V was trimmed by 0 bases and J by 0 bases, leaving 6 bases between them. The CDR3 totals 14 residues. Per the germline V gene, CDR1 is SGHTA and CDR2 is FQGNSA. The CDR3 loop is CASSLAGFSYEQYF. The CDR3 bases are TGTGCCAGCAGCTTAGCAGGGTTCTCCTACGAGCAGTACTTC.

This chain connects TRBV30 to TRBJ1-4; TRBD1 is a possible D gene (6 bases). Germline lookup yields CDR1 GTSNPN and CDR2 SVGIG (reference sequence). V lost 2 bases and J 7 bases, leaving 17 bases between the germline ends. The CDR3 covers 15 residues. The DNA of the CDR3 is TGTGCCTGGAGTATCCGCAGGGGCGGAGGTGAAAAACTGTTTTTT. Protein: CAWSIRRGGGEKLFF.

This clone was seen just once. The rearrangement uses TRBV6-1 and TRBJ2-7; 8 bases line up with TRBD1. CDR1 is MNHNS and CDR2 is SASEGT in the germline V gene. Trimming cost V 1 base and J 3 bases; bases outside gene matches: 5. This CDR3 is built from 15 residues. The CDR3 nucleotides are TGTGCCAGCAGTGAAGGGGCAGGGGGCTTCTACGAGCAGTACTTC. The encoded protein is CASSEGAGGFYEQYF.

The V gene is TRBV4-3, the J gene TRBJ1-2; 7 bases agree with TRBD1. The junction had 6 bases not matched to a gene; V was cut back by 1 base and J by 7 bases. The CDR3 length is 14 residues. In germline, CDR1 is LGHNA, CDR2 YSLEER. The CDR3 DNA reads as TGCGCCAGCAGCCAAGGACAGGGTGAGTCTGGCTACACCTTC. Its protein is CASSQGQGESGYTF.

This clone was detected once. The V and J genes are TRBV4-1 and TRBJ2-1, with 9 bases that match TRBD2. CDR3 size: 18 residues. The germline CDR1 and CDR2 sequences are MGHRA and YSYEKL. The V and J ends lost 2 bases and 8 bases, in that order; junction bases with no gene match: 16. CDR3 residues: CASSQYHPGREGLDEQFF. CDR3 in DNA: TGCGCCAGCAGCCAATATCACCCCGGGCGGGAGGGCCTTGATGAGCAGTTCTTC.

This clone was counted once. This CDR3 is also generated by other DNA sequences in the sample. The chain recombines TRBV6-5 with TRBJ2-2; D not certain. V gave up 6 bases and J gave up 0 bases, with 5 bases separating them. The length of the CDR3 is 13 residues. The germline CDR1 and CDR2 sequences are MNHEY and SVGAGI. CDR3 loop: CASRRSNTGELFF. CDR3 nucleotides: TGTGCCAGCAGGAGGTCGAACACCGGGGAGCTGTTTTTT.

V and J are TRBV30 and TRBJ2-7; D is ambiguous. Per germline, CDR1 GTSNPN and CDR2 SVGIG (reference sequence). This CDR3 spans 15 amino acids. The V end lost 1 base, the J end lost 1 base, and 14 bases lay between the germline ends. CDR3 residues: CAWSAELGGSYEQYF. Here the CDR3 DNA reads TGTGCCTGGAGTGCCGAGCTGGGCGGATCCTACGAGCAGTACTTC.

V gene TRBV6-6 combines with J gene TRBJ1-5, with D possibly TRBD1 on 5 matching bases. Germline V gives CDR1 MNHNY, CDR2 SVGAGI (reference sequence). The V gene lost 6 bases and the J gene lost 7 bases, with 16 bases spanning the gap. CDR3 length: 14 amino acids. The CDR3: CASSPWSRGQPQHF. The CDR3 DNA reads as TGTGCCAGCAGCCCCTGGTCCCGGGGGCAGCCCCAGCATTTT.

DNA for the CDR3: TGTGCCAGCAGCCTCCTCGGGGTGGGGAACGAGCAGTACTTC. It is translated as CASSLLGVGNEQYF. The chain has TRBV5-6 and TRBJ2-7, with a weak D call TRBD2 (5 bases). This CDR3 contains 14 residues. Germline CDR1 and CDR2: SGHDT and YYEEEE. The ends were cut back, 4 bases at V and 5 bases at J, with 16 bases in the middle.

V gene TRBV27 combines with J gene TRBJ2-7; 7 nucleotides line up with TRBD1. There are 15 residues in the CDR3. With V trimmed by 8 bases and J by 0 bases, 10 bases remained unmatched. CDR1 MNHEY and CDR2 SMNVEV come from the germline V gene (reference sequence). The CDR3 sequence is CASHTGAGSSYEQYF. The CDR3 DNA is TGTGCCAGCCACACAGGGGCAGGGAGCTCCTACGAGCAGTACTTC.

V and J are TRBV27 and TRBJ1-1; D remains ambiguous. Trimming took off 5 bases at V and 0 bases at J, with 7 bases between the two ends. Germline values: CDR1 MNHEY, CDR2 SMNVEV (reference sequence). This CDR3 region has 13 residues. CDR3 loop: CASSPGMNTEAFF. The DNA for the CDR3 is TGTGCCAGCAGTCCGGGGATGAACACTGAAGCTTTCTTT.

Written as DNA, the CDR3 is TGTGCCAGCTCTTACAGGGCGCGGACTAACTATGGCTACACCTTC. It is translated as CASSYRARTNYGYTF. The rearrangement uses TRBV18 and TRBJ1-2, with D maybe TRBD1 (6 bases). The CDR3 has 15 amino acids. The germline V and J ends were trimmed by 6 bases and 0 bases, with 14 bases remaining between them. CDR1 and CDR2 (germline): KGHSH, LQKENI.